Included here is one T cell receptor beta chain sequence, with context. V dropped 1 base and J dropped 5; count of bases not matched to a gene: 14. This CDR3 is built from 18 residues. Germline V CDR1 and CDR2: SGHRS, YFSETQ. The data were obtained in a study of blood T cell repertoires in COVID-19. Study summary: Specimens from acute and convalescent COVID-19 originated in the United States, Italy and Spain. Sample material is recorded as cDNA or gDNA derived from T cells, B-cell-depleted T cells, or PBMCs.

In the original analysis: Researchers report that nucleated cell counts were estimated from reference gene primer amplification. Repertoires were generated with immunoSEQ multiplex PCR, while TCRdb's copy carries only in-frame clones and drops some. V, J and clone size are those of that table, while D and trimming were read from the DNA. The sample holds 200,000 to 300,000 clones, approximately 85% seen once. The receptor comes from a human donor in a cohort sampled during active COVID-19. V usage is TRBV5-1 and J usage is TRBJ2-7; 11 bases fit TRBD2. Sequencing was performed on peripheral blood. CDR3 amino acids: CASSLFSLTSGSGNEQYF. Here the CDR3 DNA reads TGCGCCAGCAGCTTGTTTTCCCTTACTAGCGGGAGCGGTAACGAGCAGTACTTC.